Following are 29 T cell receptor beta chains from one sample sequenced in a study of T cell repertoires in cytomegalovirus infection. MiXCR, applied by TCRdb to the reads, yields one record per CDR3 protein. The sample includes just under 300,000 distinct CDR3 sequences, 9.6% of them seen just once. Material: PBMCs. The origin of the receptors is a human donor in good health (CMV status not recorded). Some clones in this sample may be carry-over from other donors' samples.

This clonotype was counted a few times. This chain connects TRBV29-1 to TRBJ2-1; tentatively, D is TRBD1 or TRBD2 (6 bases each). Germline loops: CDR1 SQVTM, CDR2 ANQGSEA. V was clipped by 1 base and J by 5 bases, with 15 bases between them. The CDR3 loop spans 15 amino acids. In DNA, the CDR3 is TGCAGCGTTGAAGGGTATAGGGGGGAGAACAATGAGCAGTTCTTC. Protein product: CSVEGYRGENNEQFF.

In its sample, this clonotype was seen many times. This chain uses TRBV3-1 with TRBJ2-7; TRBD2 might be the D (5 bases). The CDR3 covers 12 residues. From germline, CDR1 is LGHDT and CDR2 YNNKEL (reference sequence). The CDR3, as DNA: TGTGCCAGCAGCCAAGATGGAGGCCGACTCATCGTC. Its translation is CASSQDGGRLIV.

The table lists this clonotype with many counts. The V and J genes are TRBV7-2 and TRBJ1-2, with a possible D match to TRBD1 (6 bases). The CDR3 extends over 13 amino acids. Germline V gives CDR1 SGHTA, CDR2 FQGNSA. Trimming pared 1 base from V and 5 bases from J, leaving 8 bases between. The CDR3 sequence is CASSLGTEYGYTF. Written as DNA, the CDR3 is TGTGCCAGCAGCTTAGGGACAGAATATGGCTACACCTTC. The full variable domain, its missing parts supplied by reference TRBV7-2 and TRBJ1-2, is GAGVSQSPSNKVTEKGKDVELRCDPISGHTALYWYRQSLGQGLEFLIYFQGNSAPDKSGLPSDRFSAERTGGSVSTLTIQRTQQEDSAVYLCASSLGTEYGYTFGSGTRLTVV.

This clonotype was counted many times. The chain uses TRBV6-6 and TRBJ1-1; unclear D gene. The V end lost 6 bases, the J end lost 0 bases, and 14 bases lay between the germline ends. The CDR3 spans 15 residues. CDR1 is MNHNY and CDR2 is SVGAGI in the germline V gene (reference sequence). The CDR3 reads CASREWTEMNTEAFF. The CDR3 DNA follows: TGTGCCAGCAGGGAATGGACCGAGATGAACACTGAAGCTTTCTTT.

The genes are TRBV20-1 and TRBJ1-5; 8 bases align to TRBD1. With V trimmed by 1 base and J by 6 bases, 8 bases remained unmatched. Looked up from germline, CDR1 is DFQATT and CDR2 is SNEGSKA (reference sequence). CDR3 length: 15 amino acids. The CDR3 loop reads CSARAPGGLSQPQHF. CDR3 DNA: TGCAGTGCTAGAGCCCCAGGGGGCTTGAGTCAGCCCCAGCATTTT.

This clonotype has only one observation. V and J are TRBV28 and TRBJ2-2, with D perhaps matching TRBD2 (6 bases). The CDR3 is made up of 19 amino acids. The V and J ends lost 3 bases and 1 base respectively, with 21 bases between them. The V gene's germline CDR1 is MDHEN and CDR2 SYDVKM. The CDR3 bases are TGTGCCAGCAGTTTCCGGGGCTCTAGTCTAGCGCAGAACACCGGGGAGCTGTTTTTT. As protein: CASSFRGSSLAQNTGELFF. Supplemented by reference TRBV28 and TRBJ2-2, the full variable domain reads DVKVTQSSRYLVKRTGEKVFLECVQDMDHENMFWYRQDPGLGLRLIYFSYDVKMKEKGDIPEGYSVSREKKERFSLILESASTNQTSMYLCASSFRGSSLAQNTGELFFGEGSRLTVL.

The chain carries TRBV29-1 and TRBJ1-5; 7 bases align to TRBD1. This CDR3 is built from 13 residues. Germline lookup yields CDR1 SQVTM and CDR2 ANQGSEA. Trimming took 5 bases from V and 3 from J; bases not matched to a gene: 4. The CDR3 nucleotides are TGCAGCGTTCAACAGGGGACCAATCAGCCCCAGCATTTT. Its protein is CSVQQGTNQPQHF.

J is TRBJ2-3 and V is TRBV2; D may correspond to TRBD1 or TRBD2 (6 bases each). Trimming cost V 8 bases and J 0 bases, with 12 bases left between them. Germline V lookup: CDR1 SNHLY, CDR2 FYNNEI. There are 14 residues in the CDR3. The DNA for the CDR3 is TGTGCCAGCGGAAGGGGGGAAAGCACAGATACGCAGTATTTT. Amino acids: CASGRGESTDTQYF.

This clonotype showed up many times. V is TRBV6-1 and J is TRBJ2-7; TRBD2 is a possible D gene (5 bases). The CDR3 totals 14 residues. Germline V gene lookup returns CDR1 MNHNS and CDR2 SASEGT. Trimming left V 6 bases short and J 4 bases short, with 16 bases between. CDR3 DNA sequence: TGTGCCAGCAGCCAGACGGGATCTATATACGAGCAGTACGTC. It is translated as CASSQTGSIYEQYV.

This clonotype was recorded many times. The genes are TRBV7-2 and TRBJ2-5; no firm D call. The germline V gene has CDR1 SGHTA and CDR2 FQGNSA. The CDR3 is made up of 12 amino acids. Trimming stripped 3 bases from V and 3 bases from J, with 5 bases between. The CDR3 loop reads CASSFAKETQYF. CDR3 sequence (DNA): TGTGCCAGCAGCTTCGCTAAAGAGACCCAGTACTTC.

This clonotype was recorded at least ten times. This rearrangement joins TRBV25-1 to TRBJ1-6, with 7 bases identical to TRBD1. This CDR3 is 15 amino acids long. The trim removed 1 base at V and 9 bases at J, leaving 6 bases unmatched. Germline CDR1 and CDR2: MGHDK and SYGVNS. The CDR3 DNA sequence: TGTGCCAGCAGTGAATTAGAGACAGGGTCTTCACCCCTCCACTTT. It translates to CASSELETGSSPLHF.

This clonotype has a handful of counts. The gene calls are TRBV6-5 and TRBJ2-5; D may correspond to TRBD1 or TRBD2 (5 bases each). Trimming shortened V by 2 bases and J by 4 bases, and 14 bases separated the two germline ends. The CDR3 sequence is 15 residues long. The germline V gene has CDR1 MNHEY and CDR2 SVGAGI. DNA of the CDR3: TGTGCCAGCAGTTACGATTCGTCTGGGGGAGAGACCCAGTACTTC. It encodes CASSYDSSGGETQYF.

This clonotype was counted at least ten times. The genes are TRBV7-2 and TRBJ2-3, with 8 nucleotides matching TRBD2. Germline V gene data show CDR1 as SGHTA and CDR2 as FQGNSA. This CDR3 is 16 amino acids long. Trimming removed 1 base from V and 2 bases from J; junction bases left unmatched: 5. The CDR3 spells CASSLGLAGATDTQYF. CDR3 coding DNA: TGTGCCAGCAGCTTAGGGCTAGCGGGTGCCACAGATACGCAGTATTTT.

The sample holds many counts of this clonotype. The chain links TRBV5-1 to TRBJ2-1; 10 bases fit TRBD2. The CDR3 totals 16 residues. CDR1 is SGHRS and CDR2 is YFSETQ in the germline V gene. V shed 0 bases, J shed 5 bases, and the junction held 5 bases outside the gene matches. This CDR3 reads CASSLEERGGNNEQFF. The DNA of the CDR3 is TGCGCCAGCAGCTTGGAGGAGCGGGGGGGCAACAATGAGCAGTTCTTC.

This clonotype was seen more than once but under ten times. This CDR3 reads CSVEGQSYEQYV. Written as DNA, the CDR3 is TGCAGTGTGGAGGGACAGTCCTACGAGCAGTACGTC. The chain links TRBV20-1 to TRBJ2-7; a weak D match, TRBD1 (7 bases). The CDR3 has 12 residues. Germline V CDR1 and CDR2: DFQATT, SNEGSKA (reference sequence). Trimming cost V 7 bases and J 1 base, with 11 bases left between them.

This clonotype has ten or more counts. The chain has TRBV3-1 and TRBJ1-1; D gene ambiguous. This CDR3 comprises 15 residues. Germline V gene data show CDR1 as LGHDT and CDR2 as YNNKEL (reference sequence). V shed 0 bases and J shed 8 bases, with 16 bases lying between them. The CDR3 DNA reads as TGTGCCAGCAGCCAAGAACCCTCCGGAGCCAAGGAAGCTTTCTTT. Encoded protein: CASSQEPSGAKEAFF.

This clonotype was counted many times. The V call is TRBV20-1, the J call TRBJ2-7; D call uncertain. The germline V gene encodes CDR1 DFQATT and CDR2 SNEGSKA (reference sequence). The CDR3 has 12 residues. V shed 7 bases and J shed 0 bases, with 10 bases lying between them. Here the CDR3 DNA reads TGCAGTGTCCCCGCAGGCTCCTACGAGCAGTACTTC. Translating gives CSVPAGSYEQYF.

This clonotype was counted many times. The V call is TRBV19, the J call TRBJ1-5; 8 bases align to TRBD1. V shed 6 bases and J 2 bases; nucleotides not matched to a gene: 9. CDR3 size: 16 residues. CDR1 is LNHDA and CDR2 is SQIVND in the germline V gene (reference sequence). The CDR3, as DNA: TGTGCCAGTAGAGCAACAGGGGGTTTTGGCAATCAGCCCCAGCATTTT. Its protein product is CASRATGGFGNQPQHF. Full variable domain (missing parts from reference TRBV19 and TRBJ1-5): DGGITQSPKYLFRKEGQNVTLSCEQNLNHDAMYWYRQDPGQGLRLIYYSQIVNDFQKGDIAEGYSVSREKKESFPLTVTSAQKNPTAFYLCASRATGGFGNQPQHFGDGTRLSIL.

This clonotype showed up many times. This chain uses TRBV6-2 or TRBV6-3 with TRBJ2-5; tentatively, D is TRBD2 (5 bases). The CDR3 runs 16 residues. The V end lost 2 bases, the J end lost 5 bases, and 18 bases lay between the germline ends. Germline lookup yields CDR1 MNHEY and CDR2 SVGEGT. The CDR3 here is CASSYGLSSKAETQYF. CDR3 DNA: TGTGCCAGCAGTTACGGTTTGTCTAGCAAAGCGGAGACCCAGTACTTC.

This clonotype occurred a few times. The chain employs TRBV20-1 and TRBJ1-6, with D possibly being TRBD1 (6 bases). From germline, CDR1 is DFQATT and CDR2 SNEGSKA (reference sequence). With 1 base removed from V and 7 bases from J, the gap between germline ends came to 11 bases. The CDR3 loop spans 14 amino acids. CDR3: CSARGGHPNSPLHF. The CDR3, as DNA: TGCAGTGCTAGAGGGGGACACCCAAATTCACCCCTCCACTTT.

The chain combines TRBV23-1 with TRBJ2-7; D remains ambiguous. TRBV23-1 carries the ORF label, with uncertain function. V lost 3 bases to trimming and J lost 2 bases, with 17 bases between them. This CDR3 is 16 amino acids long. DNA of the CDR3: TGCGCCAGCAGTCACTCCCAGCGAGGAAAGGCCTACGAGCAGTACGTC. Its translation: CASSHSQRGKAYEQYV.

Many counts were recorded for this clonotype. The chain uses TRBV12-3 or TRBV12-4 and TRBJ1-1; the D gene is possibly TRBD1 (5 bases). The CDR3 runs 14 residues. Trimming shortened V by 6 bases and J by 1 base, and 12 bases separated the two germline ends. The CDR3 bases are TGTGCCAGCAGCCGCCAGGGTAAGAACACTGAAGCTTTCTTT. It specifies CASSRQGKNTEAFF.

As to this clonotype: Given a much more abundant clone one base away, this may be a read error. The rearrangement joins TRBV9 to TRBJ2-1, with unresolved D. The germline V gene has CDR1 SGDLS and CDR2 YYNGEE. Trimming shortened V by 0 bases and J by 6 bases, and 7 bases separated the two germline ends. The CDR3 consists of 13 residues. In DNA form, the CDR3 reads TGTGCCAGCAGCGTAGAGGCAACCAATGAGCAGTTCTTC. Translating it yields CASSVEATNEQFF.

The chain employs TRBV20-1 and TRBJ2-7; 8 bases align to TRBD2. The CDR3 loop spans 18 amino acids. With V trimmed by 2 bases and J by 2 bases, 17 bases remained unmatched. The germline V gene has CDR1 DFQATT and CDR2 SNEGSKA (reference sequence). CDR3 sequence reads: CSARRSGARAGVAYEQYF. CDR3 sequence (DNA): TGCAGTGCTAGAAGGTCTGGGGCGCGAGCGGGGGTTGCCTACGAGCAGTACTTC.

The chain links TRBV5-1 to TRBJ1-1; D may be TRBD1 (6 bases). Germline V gene data show CDR1 as SGHRS and CDR2 as YFSETQ. The CDR3 runs 15 residues. V was trimmed by 0 bases and J by 2 bases, leaving 11 bases between them. The CDR3 DNA follows: TGCGCCAGCAGCTTGGGGGGGACAAAAAACACTGAAGCTTTCTTT. It yields the protein CASSLGGTKNTEAFF.

Many counts were recorded for this clonotype. The rearrangement joins TRBV7-2 to TRBJ2-1; no reliable D call. The CDR3 runs to 14 residues. Germline V gene lookup returns CDR1 SGHTA and CDR2 FQGNSA. Trimming took 6 bases from V and 3 from J, leaving 12 bases between them. The CDR3 spells CASRPDTVYNEQFF. The CDR3 DNA sequence: TGTGCCAGCAGACCAGACACGGTCTACAATGAGCAGTTCTTC.

This clonotype has at least ten counts. The genes are TRBV15 and TRBJ1-2; D may be TRBD1 (6 bases). The CDR3 covers 15 residues. From germline, CDR1 is LNHNV and CDR2 YYDKDF (reference sequence). V dropped 3 bases and J dropped 6 bases, with 17 bases sitting between them. The CDR3 coding sequence is TGTGCCACCAGCAGCCAAAGACCCAGGGGCCATGGCTACACCTTC. The encoded protein is CATSSQRPRGHGYTF.

This clonotype appeared many times. The CDR3 DNA reads as TGTGCCAGCAGCTTAGGACCATTGAACACCGGGGAGCTGTTTTTT. Translated: CASSLGPLNTGELFF. This chain joins TRBV7-9 and TRBJ2-2; D unresolved. V was shortened by 1 base and J by 1 base, with 7 bases between the two germline ends. The CDR3 loop spans 15 amino acids. Germline V CDR1 and CDR2: SEHNR, FQNEAQ (reference sequence).

With regard to this clonotype: A single base separates this from a much larger clone, so it may be a read error. The J gene is TRBJ1-5, the V gene TRBV6-5, with D perhaps TRBD1 (5 bases). CDR1 MNHEY and CDR2 SVGAGI come from the germline V gene. Trimming pared 5 bases from V and 5 bases from J, leaving 10 bases between. The length of the CDR3 is 13 residues. The CDR3 sequence: CASSPRGDQPQHF. CDR3 bases: TGTGCCAGCAGTCCTCGGGGGGATCAGCCCCAGCATTTT.